The 19 T cell receptor beta chains below come from one sample, sequenced in a study of control samples from healthy donors and cancer patients. TCRdb's table, derived via immunoSEQ multiplex PCR, lists solely in-frame clones and lacks some. The profile shows 35,000 to 55,000 clones, about 87% of them singletons. Sequenced: PBMCs. The receptors here all came from a woman in her sixties with lung cancer.

The rearrangement uses TRBV2 and TRBJ2-7; 12 nucleotides agree with TRBD2. V shed 1 base, J shed 4 bases, and the junction held 2 bases outside the gene matches. Germline assignment: CDR1 SNHLY and CDR2 FYNNEI. This CDR3 has 15 amino acids. CDR3 sequence: CASSEGTSGIYEQYF. Here the CDR3 DNA reads TGTGCCAGCAGTGAAGGGACTAGCGGGATATACGAGCAGTACTTC. Filled out from reference TRBV2 and TRBJ2-7, the complete variable domain reads EPEVTQTPSHQVTQMGQEVILRCVPISNHLYFYWYRQILGQKVEFLVSFYNNEISEKSEIFDDQFSVERPDGSNFTLKIRSTKLEDSAMYFCASSEGTSGIYEQYFGPGTRLTVT.

This chain connects TRBV18 to TRBJ2-7; 9 positions agree with TRBD1. Losses at the gene ends were 3 bases for V and 7 bases for J; bases not matched to a gene: 7. The V gene's germline CDR1 is KGHSH and CDR2 LQKENI. The CDR3 loop spans 14 amino acids. CDR3 sequence: CASSPLDRGREQYF. The CDR3 region has the DNA TGTGCCAGCTCACCCTTGGACAGGGGCCGTGAGCAGTACTTC.

The chain combines TRBV28 with TRBJ1-4; 7 bases are a match to TRBD1. CDR1 is MDHEN, CDR2 SYDVKM, per germline. This CDR3 is built from 13 residues. V was pared by 8 bases and J by 6 bases, with 6 bases of the junction left unmatched. The CDR3 here is CASAGTEYEKLFF. CDR3 DNA: TGTGCCAGCGCCGGGACAGAATATGAAAAACTGTTTTTT.

The chain couples TRBV28 to TRBJ2-7; 7 bases fit TRBD1. The junction had 8 bases not matched to a gene; V was cut back by 7 bases and J by 2 bases. The CDR3 has 14 amino acids. CDR1 is MDHEN and CDR2 is SYDVKM in the germline V gene. CDR3 sequence: CASTLTGSTYEQYF. CDR3 nucleotide sequence: TGTGCCAGCACCTTGACAGGGTCAACCTACGAGCAGTACTTC. Complete variable domain (other parts from reference TRBV28 and TRBJ2-7): DVKVTQSSRYLVKRTGEKVFLECVQDMDHENMFWYRQDPGLGLRLIYFSYDVKMKEKGDIPEGYSVSREKKERFSLILESASTNQTSMYLCASTLTGSTYEQYFGPGTRLTVT.

The gene calls are TRBV20-1 and TRBJ2-1; TRBD2 matches at 10 bases. Germline V gene data show CDR1 as DFQATT and CDR2 as SNEGSKA (reference sequence). Trimming removed 3 bases from V and 7 bases from J; junction bases left unmatched: 12. The CDR3 runs to 16 residues. The CDR3 DNA follows: TGCAGTGCTAGTTCTCTAGCGGGAGATCGGGGGAATGAGCAGTTCTTC. It encodes CSASSLAGDRGNEQFF.

The chain couples TRBV18 to TRBJ1-2; TRBD1 matches 8 bases. Germline lookup yields CDR1 KGHSH and CDR2 LQKENI. The CDR3 length is 13 residues. With 3 bases clipped from V and 6 bases from J, the junction kept 3 bases outside the gene matches. CDR3 nucleotide sequence: TGTGCCAGCTCACCCGGACAGGGTGATGGCTACACCTTC. Protein sequence: CASSPGQGDGYTF.

V and J are TRBV12-3 or TRBV12-4 and TRBJ2-7; D unresolved. Trimming cost V 3 bases and J 2 bases, with 8 bases left between them. The CDR3 is 13 amino acids. CDR3: CASSFGITYEQYF. In nucleotides, the CDR3 is TGTGCCAGCAGTTTCGGCATAACCTACGAGCAGTACTTC.

CDR3 residues: CASSYSQRTREQYF. The CDR3 DNA reads as TGTGCCAGCAGTTACTCCCAAAGGACTCGGGAGCAGTACTTC. The chain couples TRBV6-5 to TRBJ2-7, with D perhaps TRBD2 (5 bases). CDR1 MNHEY and CDR2 SVGAGI come from the germline V gene. Trimming removed 0 bases at V and 7 bases at J, with 13 bases between. This CDR3 has 14 residues.

This rearrangement joins TRBV5-4 to TRBJ2-4; 8 nucleotides align to TRBD1. Germline V lookup: CDR1 SGHNT, CDR2 YYREEE (reference sequence). After removal of 3 bases from V and 7 bases from J, the junction contained 6 bases not matched to a gene. The CDR3 has 14 residues. The CDR3 bases are TGTGCCAGCAGCTCGGCGACAGGGGACAACATTCAGTACTTC. Protein: CASSSATGDNIQYF.

This chain joins TRBV28 and TRBJ1-3; maybe TRBD1 (6 bases). The CDR3 is 13 amino acids. The ends were cut back, 4 bases at V and 4 bases at J, with 8 bases in the middle. Germline CDR1 is MDHEN and CDR2 is SYDVKM. As DNA, the CDR3 is TGTGCCAGCAGTTCCGGACAGGGAAACACCATATATTTT. It codes for CASSSGQGNTIYF.

Only one count was recorded for this clone. This CDR3 reads CGPHRRGSSYEQYF. The CDR3 DNA follows: TGTGGCCCACATCGCCGGGGGTCCTCGTACGAGCAGTACTTC. This rearrangement joins TRBV6-4 to TRBJ2-7; D is perhaps TRBD2 (6 bases). CDR1 is MRHNA and CDR2 is SNTAGT in the germline V gene. The CDR3 runs to 14 residues.

The chain joins TRBV6-5 to TRBJ2-2; D remains unclear. Trimming pared 2 bases from V and 3 bases from J, leaving 7 bases between. CDR3 length: 14 amino acids. Germline assignment: CDR1 MNHEY and CDR2 SVGAGI. CDR3 region: CASSYNTDTGELFF. The CDR3 DNA is TGTGCCAGCAGTTACAACACCGACACCGGGGAGCTGTTTTTT.

This chain links TRBV7-9 with TRBJ2-7; 9 positions match TRBD2. Germline CDR1 SEHNR, CDR2 FQNEAQ (reference sequence). J gave up 5 bases and V 7 bases, and 9 bases lay outside the gene matches. The CDR3 is 14 amino acids. CDR3 sequence reads: CASIIAGAFNEQYF. The CDR3 nucleotides are TGTGCCAGCATCATAGCGGGAGCTTTCAACGAGCAGTACTTC.

The J gene is TRBJ1-3, the V gene TRBV4-3; no reliable D call. Trimming removed 0 bases from V and 4 bases from J, with 7 bases in between. The CDR3 contains 14 residues. From germline, CDR1 is LGHNA and CDR2 YSLEER. CDR3 in DNA: TGCGCCAGCAGCCAAGATCGGGCGGGAAACACCATATATTTT. It is translated as CASSQDRAGNTIYF.

The chain links TRBV5-4 to TRBJ2-5; a possible D gene is TRBD1 (5 bases). Germline CDR1 is SGHNT and CDR2 is YYREEE (reference sequence). The CDR3 covers 14 residues. V shed 0 bases and J shed 3 bases, with 9 bases lying between them. The CDR3 DNA sequence: TGTGCCAGCAGCTTGGCTCGCAGGGAAGAGACCCAGTACTTC. Encoded protein: CASSLARREETQYF.

V and J are TRBV27 and TRBJ1-1; D is uncertain. The germline V gene encodes CDR1 MNHEY and CDR2 SMNVEV (reference sequence). The CDR3 has 13 residues. V was cut by 9 bases and J by 3 bases, with 14 bases left in between. CDR3 DNA: TGTGCCAGTAGGGAGGGATGGGACACTGAAGCTTTCTTT. Protein product: CASREGWDTEAFF.

The chain has TRBV24-1 and TRBJ2-1; D unclear. The V gene lost 2 bases and the J gene lost 2 bases, with 12 bases spanning the gap. The CDR3 is made up of 16 amino acids. Germline CDR1 and CDR2: KGHDR and SFDVKD. The CDR3 region has the DNA TGTGCCACCAGTGATTCGGGCCGGAATACCTACAATGAGCAGTTCTTC. Encoded protein: CATSDSGRNTYNEQFF.

V usage is TRBV7-9 and J usage is TRBJ1-3; D gene unclear. Between the trimmed V and J ends, which lost 1 base and 7 bases, there was a span of 5 bases. Germline V gene data show CDR1 as SEHNR and CDR2 as FQNEAQ (reference sequence). The CDR3 is 12 residues long. In nucleotides, the CDR3 is TGTGCCAGCAGCTTAGTTCGGAACACCATATATTTT. It translates to CASSLVRNTIYF.

This clone was detected only a few times. V and J are TRBV5-6 and TRBJ1-1, with D possibly being TRBD1 (5 bases). Germline V gives CDR1 SGHDT, CDR2 YYEEEE. Trimming cost V 0 bases and J 5 bases, with 14 bases left between them. This CDR3 spans 15 amino acids. The DNA of the CDR3 is TGTGCCAGCAGCTTGGGCATTAGGGGAGGAACTGAAGCTTTCTTT. It yields the protein CASSLGIRGGTEAFF.